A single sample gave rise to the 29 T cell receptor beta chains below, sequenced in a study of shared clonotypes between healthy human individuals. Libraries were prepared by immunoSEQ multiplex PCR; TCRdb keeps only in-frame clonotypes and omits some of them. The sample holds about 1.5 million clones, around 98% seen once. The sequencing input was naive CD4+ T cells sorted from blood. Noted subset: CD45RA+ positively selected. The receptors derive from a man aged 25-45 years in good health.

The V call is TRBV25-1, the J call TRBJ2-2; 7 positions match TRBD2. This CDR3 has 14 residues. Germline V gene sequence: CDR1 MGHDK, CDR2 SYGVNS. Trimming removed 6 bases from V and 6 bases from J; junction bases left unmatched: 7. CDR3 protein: CASSSSSGPGELFF. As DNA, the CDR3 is TGTGCCAGCAGCTCCAGTAGCGGGCCCGGGGAGCTGTTTTTT.

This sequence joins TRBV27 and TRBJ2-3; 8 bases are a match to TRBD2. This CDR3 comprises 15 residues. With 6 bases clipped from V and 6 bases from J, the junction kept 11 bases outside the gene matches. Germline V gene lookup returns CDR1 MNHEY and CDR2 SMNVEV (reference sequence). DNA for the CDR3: TGTGCCAGCAGCCTGGGGCAGGGACTAGAGGATACGCAGTATTTT. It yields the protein CASSLGQGLEDTQYF.

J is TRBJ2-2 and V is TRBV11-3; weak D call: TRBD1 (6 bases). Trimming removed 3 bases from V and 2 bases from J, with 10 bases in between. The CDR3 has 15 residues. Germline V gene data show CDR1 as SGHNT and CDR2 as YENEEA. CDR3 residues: CASSFTGTNTGELFF. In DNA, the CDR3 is TGTGCCAGCAGCTTCACAGGGACAAACACCGGGGAGCTGTTTTTT.

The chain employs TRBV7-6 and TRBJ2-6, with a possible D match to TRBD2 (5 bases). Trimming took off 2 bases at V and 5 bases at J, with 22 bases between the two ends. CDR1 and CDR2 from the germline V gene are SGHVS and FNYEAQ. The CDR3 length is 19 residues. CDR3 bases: TGTGCCAGCAGCTTACAAGCAGGAGGCCTGAAGTTTAGGGCCAACGTCCTGACTTTC. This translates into CASSLQAGGLKFRANVLTF.

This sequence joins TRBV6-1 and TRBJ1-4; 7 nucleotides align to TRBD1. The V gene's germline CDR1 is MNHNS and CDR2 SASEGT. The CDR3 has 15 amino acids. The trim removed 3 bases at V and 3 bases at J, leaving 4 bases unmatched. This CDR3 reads CASSDPGQPNEKLFF. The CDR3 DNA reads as TGTGCCAGCAGTGATCCGGGACAGCCTAATGAAAAACTGTTTTTT.

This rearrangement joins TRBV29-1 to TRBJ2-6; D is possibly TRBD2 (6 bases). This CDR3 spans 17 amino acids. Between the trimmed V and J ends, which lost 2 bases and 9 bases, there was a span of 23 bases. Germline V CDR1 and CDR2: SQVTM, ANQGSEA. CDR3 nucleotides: TGCAGCGTTGAATTGGTGACGGGAGAACGAGGAATCAACGTCCTGACTTTC. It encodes CSVELVTGERGINVLTF.

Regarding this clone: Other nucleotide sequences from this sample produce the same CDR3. CDR3 nucleotide sequence: TGTGCCATCAGTGAGTCCCGGGGGCAAGAGACCCAGTACTTC. It is translated as CAISESRGQETQYF. The rearrangement joins TRBV10-3 to TRBJ2-5; D is perhaps TRBD2 (6 bases). Germline V gene data show CDR1 as ENHRY and CDR2 as SYGVKD. Trimming took 0 bases from V and 2 from J, leaving 7 bases between them. The CDR3 spans 14 residues.

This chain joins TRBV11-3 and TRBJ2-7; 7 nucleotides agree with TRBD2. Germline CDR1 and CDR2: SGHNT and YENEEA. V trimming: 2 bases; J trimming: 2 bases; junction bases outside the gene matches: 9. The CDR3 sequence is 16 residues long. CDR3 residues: CASSLTSLAGAYEQYF. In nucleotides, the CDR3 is TGTGCCAGCAGCTTAACATCACTGGCGGGAGCCTACGAGCAGTACTTC.

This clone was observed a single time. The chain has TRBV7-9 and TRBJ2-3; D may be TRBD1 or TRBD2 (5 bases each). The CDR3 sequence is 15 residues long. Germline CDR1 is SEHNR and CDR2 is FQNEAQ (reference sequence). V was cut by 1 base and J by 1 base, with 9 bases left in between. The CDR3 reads CASSLEGRGTDTQYF. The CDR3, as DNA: TGTGCCAGCAGCTTAGAGGGACGCGGCACAGATACGCAGTATTTT. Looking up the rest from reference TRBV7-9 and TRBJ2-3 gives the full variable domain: DTGVSQNPRHKITKRGQNVTFRCDPISEHNRLYWYRQTLGQGPEFLTYFQNEAQLEKSRLLSDRFSAERPKGSFSTLEIQRTEQGDSAMYLCASSLEGRGTDTQYFGPGTRLTVL.

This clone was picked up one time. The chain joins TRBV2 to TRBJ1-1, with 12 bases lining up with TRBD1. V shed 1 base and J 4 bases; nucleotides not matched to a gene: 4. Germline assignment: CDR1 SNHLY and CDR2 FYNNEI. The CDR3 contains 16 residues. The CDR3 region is CASSEVGQGAGTEAFF. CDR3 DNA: TGTGCCAGCAGTGAAGTGGGACAGGGGGCTGGCACTGAAGCTTTCTTT.

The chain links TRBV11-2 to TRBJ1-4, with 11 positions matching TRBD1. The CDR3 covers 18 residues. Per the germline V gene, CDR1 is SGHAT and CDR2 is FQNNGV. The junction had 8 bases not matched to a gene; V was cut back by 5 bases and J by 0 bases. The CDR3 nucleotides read TGTGCCAGCAGCCGTATCGGGACAGGGGGTGCAACTAATGAAAAACTGTTTTTT. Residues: CASSRIGTGGATNEKLFF.

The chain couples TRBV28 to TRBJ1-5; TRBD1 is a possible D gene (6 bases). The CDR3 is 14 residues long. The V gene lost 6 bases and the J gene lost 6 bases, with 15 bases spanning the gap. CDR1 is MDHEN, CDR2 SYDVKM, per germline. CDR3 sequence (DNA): TGTGCCAGCAGCCTCACAGGGAAGGGTCAGCCCCAGCATTTT. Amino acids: CASSLTGKGQPQHF.

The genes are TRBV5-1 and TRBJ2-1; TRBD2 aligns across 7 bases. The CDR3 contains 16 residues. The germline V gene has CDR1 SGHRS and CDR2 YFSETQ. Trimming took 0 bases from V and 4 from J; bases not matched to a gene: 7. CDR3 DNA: TGCGCCAGCAGCTTGGCCCCTGCTAGCGGATACAATGAGCAGTTCTTC. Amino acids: CASSLAPASGYNEQFF.

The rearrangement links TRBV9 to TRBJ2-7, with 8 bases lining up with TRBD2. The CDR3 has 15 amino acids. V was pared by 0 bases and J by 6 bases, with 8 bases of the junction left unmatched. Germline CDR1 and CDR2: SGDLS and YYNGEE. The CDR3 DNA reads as TGTGCCAGCAGCGTAGCGGGGGGGGCCGGGATCGAGCAGTACTTC. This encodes CASSVAGGAGIEQYF.

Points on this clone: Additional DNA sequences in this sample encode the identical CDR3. CDR3 sequence reads: CASSRPQETQYF. CDR3 nucleotides: TGTGCCAGCTCACGGCCGCAAGAGACCCAGTACTTC. V and J are TRBV18 and TRBJ2-5; no definite D call. Trimming removed 4 bases from V and 2 bases from J, with 5 bases in between. The CDR3 contains 12 residues. CDR1 KGHSH and CDR2 LQKENI come from the germline V gene.

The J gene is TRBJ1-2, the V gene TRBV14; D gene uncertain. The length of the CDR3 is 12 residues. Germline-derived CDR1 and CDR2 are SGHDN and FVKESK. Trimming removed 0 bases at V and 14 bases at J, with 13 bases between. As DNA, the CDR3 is TGTGCCAGCAGCCAAGATCGGGAGGTTCCGACCTTC. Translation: CASSQDREVPTF.

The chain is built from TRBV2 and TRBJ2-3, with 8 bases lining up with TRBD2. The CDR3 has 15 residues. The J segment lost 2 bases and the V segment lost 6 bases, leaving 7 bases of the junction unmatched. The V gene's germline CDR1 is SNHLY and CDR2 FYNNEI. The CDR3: CASRKLAGSTDTQYF. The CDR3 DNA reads TGTGCCAGCAGGAAATTAGCGGGATCCACAGATACGCAGTATTTT. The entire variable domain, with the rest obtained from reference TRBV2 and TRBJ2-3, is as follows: EPEVTQTPSHQVTQMGQEVILRCVPISNHLYFYWYRQILGQKVEFLVSFYNNEISEKSEIFDDQFSVERPDGSNFTLKIRSTKLEDSAMYFCASRKLAGSTDTQYFGPGTRLTVL.

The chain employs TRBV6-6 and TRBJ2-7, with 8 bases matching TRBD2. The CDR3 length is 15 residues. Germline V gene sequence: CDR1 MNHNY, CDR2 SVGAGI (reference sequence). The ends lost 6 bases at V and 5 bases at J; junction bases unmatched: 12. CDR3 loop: CASSLFTGLGHEQYF. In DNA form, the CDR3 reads TGTGCCAGCAGCCTATTTACGGGACTAGGCCACGAGCAGTACTTC.

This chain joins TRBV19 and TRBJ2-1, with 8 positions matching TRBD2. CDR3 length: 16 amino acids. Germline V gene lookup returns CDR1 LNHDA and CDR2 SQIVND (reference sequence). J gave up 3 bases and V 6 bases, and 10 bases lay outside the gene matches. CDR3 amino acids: CASSRPLAGLYNEQFF. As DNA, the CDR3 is TGTGCCAGTAGCCGACCGCTAGCGGGCCTCTACAATGAGCAGTTCTTC. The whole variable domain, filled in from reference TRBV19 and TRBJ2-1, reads DGGITQSPKYLFRKEGQNVTLSCEQNLNHDAMYWYRQDPGQGLRLIYYSQIVNDFQKGDIAEGYSVSREKKESFPLTVTSAQKNPTAFYLCASSRPLAGLYNEQFFGPGTRLTVL.

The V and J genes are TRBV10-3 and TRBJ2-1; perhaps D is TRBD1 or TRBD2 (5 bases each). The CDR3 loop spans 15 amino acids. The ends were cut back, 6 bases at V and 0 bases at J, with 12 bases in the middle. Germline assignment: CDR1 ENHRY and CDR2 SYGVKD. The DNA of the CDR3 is TGTGCCATCAGGCAGGGAGAGAGCTCCTACAATGAGCAGTTCTTC. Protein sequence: CAIRQGESSYNEQFF.

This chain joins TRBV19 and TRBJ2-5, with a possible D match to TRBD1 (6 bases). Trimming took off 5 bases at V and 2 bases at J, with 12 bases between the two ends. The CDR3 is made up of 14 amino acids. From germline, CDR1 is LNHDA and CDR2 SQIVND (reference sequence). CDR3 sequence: CASSQNQGQETQYF. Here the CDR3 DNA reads TGTGCCAGTAGTCAGAACCAGGGGCAAGAGACCCAGTACTTC.

The CDR3 reads CASSKPGRLNTEAFF. As DNA, the CDR3 is TGTGCCAGCAGTAAACCGGGACGGCTGAACACTGAAGCTTTCTTT. The chain joins TRBV6-5 to TRBJ1-1, with a tentative D call TRBD1 (5 bases). V was clipped by 5 bases and J by 0 bases, with 13 bases between them. This CDR3 comprises 15 residues. Germline CDR1 reads MNHEY; CDR2 reads SVGAGI.

The CDR3, as DNA: TGTGCCAGTAGATCCGGGACAGGGTACACCTACGAGCAGTACTTC. Translation: CASRSGTGYTYEQYF. The rearrangement joins TRBV19 to TRBJ2-7, with 9 nucleotides matching TRBD1. There are 15 residues in the CDR3. Germline trimming cut 6 bases from V and 2 bases from J; bases unmatched to any gene: 8. The V gene's germline CDR1 is LNHDA and CDR2 SQIVND (reference sequence).

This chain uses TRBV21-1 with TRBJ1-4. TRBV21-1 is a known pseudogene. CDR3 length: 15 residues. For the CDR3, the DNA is TGTGCCAGCAACCCTCGGGGCGCAACTAATGAAAAACTGTTTTTT. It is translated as CASNPRGATNEKLFF.

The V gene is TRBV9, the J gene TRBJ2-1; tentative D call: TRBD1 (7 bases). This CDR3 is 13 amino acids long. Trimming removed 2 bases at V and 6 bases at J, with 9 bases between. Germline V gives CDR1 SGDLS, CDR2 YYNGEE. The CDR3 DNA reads TGTGCCAGCAGCGTGCAGGGGGGCAATGAGCAGTTCTTC. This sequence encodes CASSVQGGNEQFF.

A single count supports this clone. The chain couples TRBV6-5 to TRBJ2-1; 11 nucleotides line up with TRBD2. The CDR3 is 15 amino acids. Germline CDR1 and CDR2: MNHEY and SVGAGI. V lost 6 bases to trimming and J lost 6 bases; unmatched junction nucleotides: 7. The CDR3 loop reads CASRLTSGSFNEQFF. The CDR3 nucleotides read TGTGCCAGCAGGCTAACTAGCGGGAGTTTCAATGAGCAGTTCTTC.

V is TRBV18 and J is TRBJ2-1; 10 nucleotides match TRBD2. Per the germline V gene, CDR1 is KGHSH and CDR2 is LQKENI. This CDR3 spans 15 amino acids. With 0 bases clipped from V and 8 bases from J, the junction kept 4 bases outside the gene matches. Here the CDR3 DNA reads TGTGCCAGCTCACCACCGAGGCTAGCGGGAGATGAGCAGTTCTTC. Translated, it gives CASSPPRLAGDEQFF.

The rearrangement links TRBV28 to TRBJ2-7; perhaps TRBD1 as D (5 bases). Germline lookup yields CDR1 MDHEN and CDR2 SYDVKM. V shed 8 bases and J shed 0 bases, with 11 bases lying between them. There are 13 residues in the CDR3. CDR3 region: CASVQGPSYEQYF. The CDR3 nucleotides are TGTGCCAGCGTGCAGGGCCCCTCCTACGAGCAGTACTTC. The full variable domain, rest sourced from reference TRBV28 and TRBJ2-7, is DVKVTQSSRYLVKRTGEKVFLECVQDMDHENMFWYRQDPGLGLRLIYFSYDVKMKEKGDIPEGYSVSREKKERFSLILESASTNQTSMYLCASVQGPSYEQYFGPGTRLTVT.

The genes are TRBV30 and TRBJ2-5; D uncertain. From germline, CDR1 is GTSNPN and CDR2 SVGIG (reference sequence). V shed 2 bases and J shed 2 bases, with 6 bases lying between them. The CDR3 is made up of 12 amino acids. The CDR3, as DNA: TGTGCCTGGAGTTGGCAACAAGAGACCCAGTACTTC. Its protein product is CAWSWQQETQYF. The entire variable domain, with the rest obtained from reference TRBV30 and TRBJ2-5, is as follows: SQTIHQWPATLVQPVGSPLSLECTVEGTSNPNLYWYRQAAGRGLQLLFYSVGIGQISSEVPQNLSASRPQDRQFILSSKKLLLSDSGFYLCAWSWQQETQYFGPGTRLLVL.